This is a list of T cell receptor beta chains from one sample in a study of T cells after yellow fever vaccination. A single record per CDR3 protein comes from TCRdb applying MiXCR to the 5' RACE reads. This table holds roughly 330,000 distinct CDR3 sequences, roughly 6.8% found once. The sequences come from PBMCs, collected about 41 days after the first yellow fever vaccination. The receptors were gathered from a man younger than 35 who received the YFV17D yellow fever vaccine. Both conserved end residues are part of each CDR3. The D gene is left open where the match is weak. Clone size is not always given. Where it is, it says once, few, many or a class for expanded clones.

v_gene: TRBV4-2
d_gene: TRBD1
abundance: few
len: 17
j_gene: TRBJ2-2
CDR3nt: TGTGCCAGCAGCCAAGAGGGGGAAGGGGGCGCGTCCGGGGAGCTGTTTTTT
CDR3aa: CASSQEGEGGASGELFF

v_gene: TRBV3-1
d_gene: NA
abundance: few
len: 15
j_gene: TRBJ1-6
CDR3nt: TGTGCCAGCAGCCCGGATAGCCGCTATAATTCACCCCTCCACTTT
CDR3aa: CASSPDSRYNSPLHF

v_gene: TRBV6-2/TRBV6-3
d_gene: NA
abundance: few
len: 11
j_gene: TRBJ2-7
CDR3nt: TGTGCCAGCGGGACAACCTACGAGCAGTACTTC
CDR3aa: CASGTTYEQYF

v_gene: TRBV4-1
d_gene: NA
abundance: many
len: 13
j_gene: TRBJ1-1
CDR3nt: TGCGCCAGCAGCCAAATGGGGTGCACTGAAGCTTTCTTT
CDR3aa: CASSQMGCTEAFF

v_gene: TRBV5-1
d_gene: NA
abundance: NA
len: 14
j_gene: TRBJ2-1
CDR3nt: TGCGCCAGCAGCTATGCTGACAGCAACAATGAGCAGTTCTTC
CDR3aa: CASSYADSNNEQFF

v_gene: TRBV20-1
d_gene: TRBD1
abundance: NA
len: 13
j_gene: TRBJ1-2
CDR3nt: TGCAGTGCACGGGACAGGCTATCCTATGGCTACACCTTC
CDR3aa: CSARDRLSYGYTF

v_gene: TRBV20-1
d_gene: NA
abundance: few
len: 14
j_gene: TRBJ2-3
CDR3nt: TGCAGTGCTAGAGATCCCAAAGGGGCAGATACGCAGTATTTT
CDR3aa: CSARDPKGADTQYF

v_gene: TRBV19
d_gene: NA
abundance: NA
len: 14
j_gene: TRBJ2-6
CDR3nt: TGTGCCAGTAAGCGCCCCGCAGGGGCCAACGTCCTGACTTTC
CDR3aa: CASKRPAGANVLTF

v_gene: TRBV4-1
d_gene: NA
abundance: few
len: 15
j_gene: TRBJ2-1
CDR3nt: TGCGCCAGCAGCCCATTGGGGGCTAGCGGCAATGAGCAGTTCTTC
CDR3aa: CASSPLGASGNEQFF

v_gene: TRBV4-2
d_gene: TRBD2
abundance: NA
len: 15
j_gene: TRBJ2-3
CDR3nt: TGTGCCAGCAGCCCCCTTAGCGGGGGGCGTGATACGCAGTATTTT
CDR3aa: CASSPLSGGRDTQYF

v_gene: TRBV6-1
d_gene: TRBD2
abundance: many
len: 14
j_gene: TRBJ2-5
CDR3nt: TGTGCCAGCAGCCCGGGACTAGCCCACCGGACCCAGTACTTC
CDR3aa: CASSPGLAHRTQYF

v_gene: TRBV7-2
d_gene: TRBD2
abundance: many
len: 15
j_gene: TRBJ2-1
CDR3nt: TGTGCCAGCAGCTTAGGTGGCGGGGGGGCCCTTGAGCAGTTCTTC
CDR3aa: CASSLGGGGALEQFF

v_gene: TRBV11-2
d_gene: NA
abundance: NA
len: 16
j_gene: TRBJ1-1
CDR3nt: TGTGCCAGCAGCTTAGAATCCCTCGGGATGAACACTGAAGCTTTCTTT
CDR3aa: CASSLESLGMNTEAFF

v_gene: TRBV6-1
d_gene: NA
abundance: many
len: 12
j_gene: TRBJ1-5
CDR3nt: TGTGCCAGCAGACAGCTTAATCAGCCCCAGCATTTT
CDR3aa: CASRQLNQPQHF

v_gene: TRBV5-1
d_gene: NA
abundance: NA
len: 17
j_gene: TRBJ2-7
CDR3nt: TGCGCCAGCAGCTCGGGGGTCGGGGCGCAGGCCGCCTCCGAGCAGTACTTC
CDR3aa: CASSSGVGAQAASEQYF

v_gene: TRBV5-4
d_gene: TRBD1
abundance: many
len: 13
j_gene: TRBJ1-6
CDR3nt: TGTGCCAGCAGCGACAGGGGTTCTTCACCCCTCCACTTT
CDR3aa: CASSDRGSSPLHF

v_gene: TRBV6-2/TRBV6-3
d_gene: NA
abundance: few
len: 14
j_gene: TRBJ1-1
CDR3nt: TGTGCCAGCAGTATCACCTCCCAGGGTGCTGAAGCTTTCTTT
CDR3aa: CASSITSQGAEAFF

v_gene: TRBV20-1
d_gene: TRBD2
abundance: NA
len: 14
j_gene: TRBJ2-5
CDR3nt: TGCAGTGCTAGAGATGGGACTAGCGGGGAGACCCAGTACTTC
CDR3aa: CSARDGTSGETQYF

v_gene: TRBV4-3
d_gene: NA
abundance: few
len: 14
j_gene: TRBJ2-2
CDR3nt: TGCGCCAGCAGCCAAGCACTGTGGAACGGGGAGCTGTTTTTT
CDR3aa: CASSQALWNGELFF

v_gene: TRBV11-2
d_gene: NA
abundance: many
len: 15
j_gene: TRBJ2-4
CDR3nt: TGTGCCAGCAGCTTAGTCCCAGGGGGAGGAAACATTCAGTACTTC
CDR3aa: CASSLVPGGGNIQYF

v_gene: TRBV6-2/TRBV6-3
d_gene: NA
abundance: NA
len: 12
j_gene: TRBJ1-1
CDR3nt: TGTGCCAGCAGCCGCCAAGACACTGAAGCTTTCTTT
CDR3aa: CASSRQDTEAFF

v_gene: TRBV11-2
d_gene: TRBD2
abundance: few
len: 16
j_gene: TRBJ2-1
CDR3nt: TGTGCCAGCAGCTCCGTAGCGGGGGGCCAATACAATGAGCAGTTCTTC
CDR3aa: CASSSVAGGQYNEQFF

v_gene: TRBV7-2
d_gene: NA
abundance: many
len: 13
j_gene: TRBJ2-7
CDR3nt: TGTGCCAGCAGCCTCGACGGGGCCAGCGAGCAGTACTTC
CDR3aa: CASSLDGASEQYF

v_gene: TRBV7-2
d_gene: TRBD1
abundance: many
len: 14
j_gene: TRBJ2-7
CDR3nt: TGTGCCAGCAGCTCTAACCGGGACAGCTACGAGCAGTACTTC
CDR3aa: CASSSNRDSYEQYF

v_gene: TRBV27
d_gene: TRBD1
abundance: few
len: 13
j_gene: TRBJ2-1
CDR3nt: TGTGCCAGCAGGACAGGGGCGAGGGGTGAGCAGTTCTTC
CDR3aa: CASRTGARGEQFF

v_gene: TRBV4-2
d_gene: NA
abundance: many
len: 14
j_gene: TRBJ1-5
CDR3nt: TGTGCCAGCAGCCAAGAGCAGGGAGACCAGCCCCAGCATTTT
CDR3aa: CASSQEQGDQPQHF